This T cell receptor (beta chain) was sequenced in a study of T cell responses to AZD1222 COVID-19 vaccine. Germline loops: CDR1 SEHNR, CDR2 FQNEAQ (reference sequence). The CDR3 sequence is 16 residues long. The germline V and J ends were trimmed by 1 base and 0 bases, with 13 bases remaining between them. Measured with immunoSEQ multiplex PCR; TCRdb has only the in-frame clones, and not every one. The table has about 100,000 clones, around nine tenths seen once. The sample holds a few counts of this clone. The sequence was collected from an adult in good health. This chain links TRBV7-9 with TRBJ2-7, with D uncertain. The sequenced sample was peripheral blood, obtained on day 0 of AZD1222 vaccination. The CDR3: CASSLESGVSSYEQYF. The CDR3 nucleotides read TGTGCCAGCAGCTTAGAATCTGGGGTTAGCTCCTACGAGCAGTACTTC.